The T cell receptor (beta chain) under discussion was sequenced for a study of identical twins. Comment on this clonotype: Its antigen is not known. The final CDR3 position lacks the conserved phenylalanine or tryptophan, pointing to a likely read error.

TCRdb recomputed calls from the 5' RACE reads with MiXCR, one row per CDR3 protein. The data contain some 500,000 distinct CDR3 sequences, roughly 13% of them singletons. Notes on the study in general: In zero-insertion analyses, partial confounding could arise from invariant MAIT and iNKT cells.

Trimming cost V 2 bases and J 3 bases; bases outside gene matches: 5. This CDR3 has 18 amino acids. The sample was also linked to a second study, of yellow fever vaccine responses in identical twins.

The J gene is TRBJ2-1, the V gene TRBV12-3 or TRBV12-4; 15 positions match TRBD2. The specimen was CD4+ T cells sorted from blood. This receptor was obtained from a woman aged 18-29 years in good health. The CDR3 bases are TGTGCCAGCAGTTTAATGAGGGGACTAGCGGGGGGCTACAATGAGCAGTTCTCC. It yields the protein CASSLMRGLAGGYNEQFS.